The source of this T cell receptor (beta chain) is a study of shared clonotypes between healthy human individuals. Study at large: For every donor, three CD4 naive, three CD4 memory, two CD8 naive and one CD8 memory plates were used. Study-wide findings and caveats: It was expected that sequencing depth would affect clonotype sharing among donors.

Naive CD8 cells lacked CD45RO and underwent positive selection for CCR7, leaving out terminally differentiated effector memory CD45RA+ cells. This clone is a singleton in its sample. No antigen is known for it. This table comes from immunoSEQ multiplex PCR, and its TCRdb copy is limited to in-frame clones, with some not included. The sample shows a few hundred thousand clones, nearly 97% of them seen only once. Losses at the gene ends were 3 bases for V and 2 bases for J; bases not matched to a gene: 8. There are 17 residues in the CDR3. Germline V gene lookup returns CDR1 SGDLS and CDR2 YYNGEE. This TCR derives from a woman in her twenties or thirties in good health. The material sequenced was naive CD8+ T cells sorted from blood. This chain connects TRBV9 to TRBJ2-5, with 12 bases identical to TRBD2. The CDR3 DNA is TGTGCCAGCAGCGCGGGGTGGGGGACTAGCGGGCAAGAGACCCAGTACTTC. As protein: CASSAGWGTSGQETQYF.